The 8 T cell receptor beta chains below were found in one sample sequenced in a study. Each CDR3 protein gets one entry after TCRdb re-called the RT-PCR reads with MiXCR. The sample lists more than 550,000 distinct CDR3 sequences, 12% to 15% occurring once. Sequencing was performed on memory CD4+ T cells from blood. The receptors originated from a female donor in good health, serving as a healthy control.

The rearrangement links TRBV3-1 to TRBJ2-1; the D gene is possibly TRBD2 (5 bases). Germline V gene lookup returns CDR1 LGHDT and CDR2 YNNKEL (reference sequence). V was pared by 2 bases and J by 7 bases, with 6 bases between. The CDR3 sequence is 12 residues long. CDR3 sequence (DNA): TGTGCCAGCAGCCAAACGGGGAATGAGCAGTTCTTC. Translation: CASSQTGNEQFF.

The chain links TRBV6-5 to TRBJ1-2; D remains ambiguous. V shed 0 bases and J shed 4 bases, with 15 bases lying between them. The CDR3 contains 16 residues. The germline gives CDR1 MNHEY, CDR2 SVGAGI. The CDR3 nucleotides read TGTGCCAGCAGTTACTCTCGGGCTGCGGGAACCTATGGCTACACCTTC. Translation: CASSYSRAAGTYGYTF.

The CDR3 here is CASSEGDSTPLHF. The CDR3 region has the DNA TGCGCCAGCAGTGAAGGGGATAGTACACCCCTCCACTTT. J is TRBJ1-6 and V is TRBV10-2, with D possibly being TRBD1 (5 bases). V was shortened by 3 bases and J by 11 bases, with 11 bases between the two germline ends. Germline V gives CDR1 WSHSY, CDR2 SAAADI. This CDR3 contains 13 residues.

This clonotype was counted once. This could be a read error, since a much larger clone is one nucleotide away. The chain has TRBV5-1 and TRBJ2-5; D may be TRBD2 (5 bases). Germline CDR1 and CDR2: SGHRS and YFSETQ. V was pared by 1 base and J by 0 bases, with 13 bases between. The CDR3 has 16 amino acids. CDR3 DNA sequence: TGCGCCAGCAGCTTGTCAGGACGGAGGTACCAAGAGACCCAGTACTTC. It encodes CASSLSGRRYQETQYF.

The rearrangement joins TRBV12-3 or TRBV12-4 to TRBJ2-7; D unclear. Trimming left V 5 bases short and J 5 bases short, with 19 bases between. The length of the CDR3 is 15 residues. The CDR3, as DNA: TGTGCCAGCAGTAAGTTCGGTGGTGGGTCGGACGAGCAGTACTTC. This codes for CASSKFGGGSDEQYF.

This clonotype has only a few counts. The chain links TRBV5-1 to TRBJ2-3; a weak D match, TRBD2 (6 bases). V lost 2 bases and J 4 bases, leaving 14 bases between the germline ends. The CDR3 is made up of 15 amino acids. Germline V gene lookup returns CDR1 SGHRS and CDR2 YFSETQ. CDR3 in amino acids: CASSFAGLRADTQYF. The CDR3 coding sequence is TGCGCCAGCAGCTTTGCGGGGCTGAGAGCAGATACGCAGTATTTT.

This clonotype was observed a handful of times. This chain connects TRBV4-3 to TRBJ2-7; D perhaps matches TRBD2 (5 bases). With 0 bases removed from V and 2 bases from J, the gap between germline ends came to 14 bases. From germline, CDR1 is LGHNA and CDR2 YSLEER. The CDR3 extends over 16 amino acids. The DNA for the CDR3 is TGCGCCAGCAGCCAAGATGAGAGGGCGCCTACCTACGAGCAGTACTTC. Encoded protein: CASSQDERAPTYEQYF.

CDR3 in DNA: TGCAGTGCTCCAAAAGGGGGTTCAGGAAACACCATATATTTT. Protein sequence: CSAPKGGSGNTIYF. The chain links TRBV20-1 to TRBJ1-3; D may be TRBD1 (6 bases). CDR3 length equals 14 residues. CDR1 and CDR2 (germline): DFQATT, SNEGSKA (reference sequence). The V gene lost 5 bases and the J gene lost 4 bases, with 15 bases spanning the gap.